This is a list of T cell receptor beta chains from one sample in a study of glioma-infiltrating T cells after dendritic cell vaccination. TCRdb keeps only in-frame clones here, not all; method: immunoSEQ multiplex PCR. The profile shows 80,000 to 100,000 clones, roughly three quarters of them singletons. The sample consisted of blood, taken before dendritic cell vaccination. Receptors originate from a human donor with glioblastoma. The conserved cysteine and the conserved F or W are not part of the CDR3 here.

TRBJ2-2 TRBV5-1 ASSLGKGTSTGELF
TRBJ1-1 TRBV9 ASSVGANTEAF
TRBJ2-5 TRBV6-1 ASSETGAKETQY
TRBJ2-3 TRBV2 ASSENRAGGKDTQY
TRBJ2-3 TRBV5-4 ASSPSGAIYSTDTQY
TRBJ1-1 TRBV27 ATSGTTNTEAF
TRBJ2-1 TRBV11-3 ASSFGVNEQF
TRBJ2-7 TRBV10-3 AIGTASYEQY
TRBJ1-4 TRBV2 ASLQEKLF
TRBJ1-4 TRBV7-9 ASSLGGQGHEKLF
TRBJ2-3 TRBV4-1 ATRRTSGGATDTQY
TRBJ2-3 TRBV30 ACGTSVFY
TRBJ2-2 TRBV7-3 ASSPPSGSNTGELF
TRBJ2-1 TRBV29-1 GVEGMRGSSYNEQF
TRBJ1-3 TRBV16 ASSPTPPYPGSGNTIY
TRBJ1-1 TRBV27 ASTQGEKAF
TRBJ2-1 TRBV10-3 AISARDGLEDGEQF
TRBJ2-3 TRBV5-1 ASSFQSGDSDTQY
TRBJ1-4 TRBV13 ASSLGDRANEKLF
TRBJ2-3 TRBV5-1 ASTPGDTQY
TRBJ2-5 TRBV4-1 ASSHPGLLRETQY
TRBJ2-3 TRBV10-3 AIRPGTSTDTQY
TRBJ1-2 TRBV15 ATSSWTGGDYGYT
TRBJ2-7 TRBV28 ASSIQGPYEQY
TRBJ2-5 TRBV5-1 ASSLGTVETQY
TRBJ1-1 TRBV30 AWGVNRRAF
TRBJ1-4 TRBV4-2 ASSQDGGNEKLF
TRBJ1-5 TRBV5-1 ASSSGLRDQPQH
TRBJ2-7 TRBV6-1 ASRFRGAGYEQY
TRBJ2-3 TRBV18 ASSPGTGGPDTQY
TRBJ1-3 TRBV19 ASSIVSSGNTIY